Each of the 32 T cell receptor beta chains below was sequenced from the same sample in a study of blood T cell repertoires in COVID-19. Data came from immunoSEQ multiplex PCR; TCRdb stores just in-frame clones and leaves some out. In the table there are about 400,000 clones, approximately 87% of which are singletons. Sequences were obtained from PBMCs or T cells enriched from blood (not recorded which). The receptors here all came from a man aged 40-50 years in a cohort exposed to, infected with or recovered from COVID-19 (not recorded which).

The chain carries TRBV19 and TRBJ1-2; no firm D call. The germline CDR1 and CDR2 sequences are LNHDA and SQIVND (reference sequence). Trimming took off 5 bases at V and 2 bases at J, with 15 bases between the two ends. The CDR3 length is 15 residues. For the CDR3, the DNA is TGTGCCAGTAGTCCGCTGGGCTCTTTAAACTATGGCTACACCTTC. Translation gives CASSPLGSLNYGYTF.

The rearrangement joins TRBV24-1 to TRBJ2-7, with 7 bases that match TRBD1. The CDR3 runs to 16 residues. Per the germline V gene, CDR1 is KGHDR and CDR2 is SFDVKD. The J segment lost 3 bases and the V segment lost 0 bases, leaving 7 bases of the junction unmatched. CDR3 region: CATSDLRTGDFYEQYF. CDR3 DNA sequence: TGTGCCACCAGTGATTTGCGGACAGGAGACTTCTACGAGCAGTACTTC.

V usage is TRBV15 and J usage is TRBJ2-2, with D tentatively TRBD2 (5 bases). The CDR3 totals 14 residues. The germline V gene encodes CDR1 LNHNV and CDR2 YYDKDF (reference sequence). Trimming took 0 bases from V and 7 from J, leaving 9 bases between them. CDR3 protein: CATSRELEGGELFF. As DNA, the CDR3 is TGTGCCACCAGCAGAGAACTAGAGGGCGGGGAGCTGTTTTTT.

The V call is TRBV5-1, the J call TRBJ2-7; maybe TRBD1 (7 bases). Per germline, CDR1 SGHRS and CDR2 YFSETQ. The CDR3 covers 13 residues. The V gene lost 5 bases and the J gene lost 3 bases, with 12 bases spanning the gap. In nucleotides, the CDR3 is TGCGCCAGCAGTTCCAGGGGGGACTACGAGCAGTACTTC. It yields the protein CASSSRGDYEQYF.

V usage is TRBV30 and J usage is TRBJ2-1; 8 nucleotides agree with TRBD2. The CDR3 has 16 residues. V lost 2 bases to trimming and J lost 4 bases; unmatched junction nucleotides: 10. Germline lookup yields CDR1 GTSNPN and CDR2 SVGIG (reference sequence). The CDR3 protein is CAWSLGGRPSYNEQFF. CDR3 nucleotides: TGTGCCTGGAGTCTGGGCGGGAGGCCCTCTTACAATGAGCAGTTCTTC.

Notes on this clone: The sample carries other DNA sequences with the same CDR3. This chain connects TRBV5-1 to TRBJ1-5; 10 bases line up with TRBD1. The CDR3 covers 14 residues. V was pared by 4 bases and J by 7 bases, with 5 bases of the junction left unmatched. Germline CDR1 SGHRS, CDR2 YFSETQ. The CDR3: CASSPGTGDQPQHF. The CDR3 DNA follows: TGCGCCAGCAGCCCCGGGACAGGGGACCAGCCCCAGCATTTT.

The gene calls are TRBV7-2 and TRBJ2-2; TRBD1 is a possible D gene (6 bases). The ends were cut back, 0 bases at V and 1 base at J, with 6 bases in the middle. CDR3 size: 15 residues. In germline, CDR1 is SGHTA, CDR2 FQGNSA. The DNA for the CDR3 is TGTGCCAGCAGCTTAGCACAGGGGAACACCGGGGAGCTGTTTTTT. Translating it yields CASSLAQGNTGELFF.

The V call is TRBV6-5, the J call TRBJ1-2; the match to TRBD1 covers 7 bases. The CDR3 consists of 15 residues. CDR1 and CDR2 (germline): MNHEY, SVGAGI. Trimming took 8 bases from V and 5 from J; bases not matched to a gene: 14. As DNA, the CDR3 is TGTGCCAGCTATAGACCCGGGACAGCCATTTATGGCTACACCTTC. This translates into CASYRPGTAIYGYTF.

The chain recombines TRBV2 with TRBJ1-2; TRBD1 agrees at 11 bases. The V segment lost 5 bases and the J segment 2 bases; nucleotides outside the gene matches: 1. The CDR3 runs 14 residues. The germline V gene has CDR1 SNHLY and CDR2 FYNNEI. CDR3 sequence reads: CASSWDRGNYGYTF. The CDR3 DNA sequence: TGTGCCAGCAGTTGGGACAGGGGGAACTATGGCTACACCTTC.

The CDR3 region is CASSQGWREGAYNEQFF. CDR3 DNA: TGCGCCAGCAGCCAAGGGTGGCGGGAGGGGGCCTACAATGAGCAGTTCTTC. The J gene is TRBJ2-1, the V gene TRBV4-1; 9 bases fit TRBD2. CDR1 is MGHRA and CDR2 is YSYEKL in the germline V gene. The CDR3 runs 17 residues. The V and J ends lost 1 base and 2 bases, in that order; junction bases with no gene match: 6.

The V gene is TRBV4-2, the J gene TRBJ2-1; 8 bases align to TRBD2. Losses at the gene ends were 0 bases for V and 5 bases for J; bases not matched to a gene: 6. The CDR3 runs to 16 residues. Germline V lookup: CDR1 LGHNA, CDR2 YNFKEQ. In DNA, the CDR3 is TGTGCCAGCAGCCAAGACTTCGGGAGGGCTAACAATGAGCAGTTCTTC. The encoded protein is CASSQDFGRANNEQFF.

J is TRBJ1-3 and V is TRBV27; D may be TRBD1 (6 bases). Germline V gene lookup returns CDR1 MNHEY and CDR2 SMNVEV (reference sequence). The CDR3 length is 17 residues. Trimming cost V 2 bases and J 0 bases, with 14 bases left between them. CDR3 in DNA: TGTGCCAGCAGTTTAACGGGAACAGGGTTCTCTGGAAACACCATATATTTT. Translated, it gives CASSLTGTGFSGNTIYF.

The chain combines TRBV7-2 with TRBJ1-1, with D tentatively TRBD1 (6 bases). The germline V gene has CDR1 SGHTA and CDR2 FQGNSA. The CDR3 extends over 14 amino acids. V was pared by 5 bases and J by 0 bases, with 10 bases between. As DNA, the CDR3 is TGTGCCAGCAGCCCCCAGGGGATGAACACTGAAGCTTTCTTT. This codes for CASSPQGMNTEAFF.

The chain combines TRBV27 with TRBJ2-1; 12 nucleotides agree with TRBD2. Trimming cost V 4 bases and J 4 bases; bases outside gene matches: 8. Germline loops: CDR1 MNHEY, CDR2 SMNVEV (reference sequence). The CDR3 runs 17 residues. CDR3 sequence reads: CASSSRLAGEVYNEQFF. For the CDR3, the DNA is TGTGCCAGCAGTTCCAGACTAGCGGGAGAGGTTTACAATGAGCAGTTCTTC.

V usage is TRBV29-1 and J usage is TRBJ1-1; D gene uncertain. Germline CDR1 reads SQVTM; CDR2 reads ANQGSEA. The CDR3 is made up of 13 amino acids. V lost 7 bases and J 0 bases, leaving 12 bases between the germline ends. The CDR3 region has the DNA TGCAGCGCCACAGTAAACATGAACACTGAAGCTTTCTTT. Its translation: CSATVNMNTEAFF.

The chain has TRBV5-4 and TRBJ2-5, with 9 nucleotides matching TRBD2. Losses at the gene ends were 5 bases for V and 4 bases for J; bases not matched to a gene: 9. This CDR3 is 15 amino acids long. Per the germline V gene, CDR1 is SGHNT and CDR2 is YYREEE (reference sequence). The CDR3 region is CASRTAGGLSETQYF. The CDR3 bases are TGTGCCAGCAGGACAGCGGGAGGTCTATCAGAGACCCAGTACTTC.

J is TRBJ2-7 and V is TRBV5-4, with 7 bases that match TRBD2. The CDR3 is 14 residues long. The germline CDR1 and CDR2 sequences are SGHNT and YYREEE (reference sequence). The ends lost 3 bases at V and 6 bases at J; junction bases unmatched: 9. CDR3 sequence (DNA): TGTGCCAGCAGCTCCAAGACTAGCATCGGCGAGCAGTACTTC. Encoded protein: CASSSKTSIGEQYF.

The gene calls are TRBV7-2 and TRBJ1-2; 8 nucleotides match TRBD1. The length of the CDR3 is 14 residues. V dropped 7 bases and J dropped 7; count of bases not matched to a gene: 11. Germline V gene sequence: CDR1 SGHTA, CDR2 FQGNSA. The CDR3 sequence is CASTRPQGASGYTF. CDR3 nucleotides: TGTGCCAGCACCCGGCCCCAGGGGGCAAGTGGCTACACCTTC.

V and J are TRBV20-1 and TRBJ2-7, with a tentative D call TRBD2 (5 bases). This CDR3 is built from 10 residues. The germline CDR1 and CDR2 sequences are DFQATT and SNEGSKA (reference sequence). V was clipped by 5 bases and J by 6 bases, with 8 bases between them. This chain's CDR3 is CSAHSGEQYF. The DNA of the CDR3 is TGCAGTGCTCACAGCGGCGAGCAGTACTTC.

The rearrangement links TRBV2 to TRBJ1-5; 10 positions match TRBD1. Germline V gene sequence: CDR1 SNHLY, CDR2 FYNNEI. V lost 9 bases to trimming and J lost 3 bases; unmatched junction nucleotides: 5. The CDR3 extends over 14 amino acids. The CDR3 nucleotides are TGTGCCAGTACGGGACAGGGGTACAATCAGCCCCAGCATTTT. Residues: CASTGQGYNQPQHF.

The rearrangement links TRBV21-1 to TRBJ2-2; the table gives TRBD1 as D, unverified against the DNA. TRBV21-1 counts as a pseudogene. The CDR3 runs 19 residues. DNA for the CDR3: TGTGCCAGCAGCAAAACCCCGAGGACGACAGGTCTCGTCACCGGGGAGCTGTTTTTT. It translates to CASSKTPRTTGLVTGELFF.

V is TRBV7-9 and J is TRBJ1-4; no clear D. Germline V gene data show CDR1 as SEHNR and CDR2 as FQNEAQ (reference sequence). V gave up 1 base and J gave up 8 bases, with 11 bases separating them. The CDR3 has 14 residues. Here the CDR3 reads CASSLEGGWEKLFF. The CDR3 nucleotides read TGTGCCAGCAGCTTAGAAGGAGGCTGGGAAAAACTGTTTTTT. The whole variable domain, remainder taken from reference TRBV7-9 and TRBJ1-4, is DTGVSQNPRHKITKRGQNVTFRCDPISEHNRLYWYRQTLGQGPEFLTYFQNEAQLEKSRLLSDRFSAERPKGSFSTLEIQRTEQGDSAMYLCASSLEGGWEKLFFGSGTQLSVL.

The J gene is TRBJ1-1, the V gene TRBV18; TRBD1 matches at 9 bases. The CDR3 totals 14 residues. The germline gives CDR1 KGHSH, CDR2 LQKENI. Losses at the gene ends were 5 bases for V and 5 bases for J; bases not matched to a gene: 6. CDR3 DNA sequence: TGTGCCAGCTCAACAGGACAGGGGAAGACTGAAGCTTTCTTT. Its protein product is CASSTGQGKTEAFF.

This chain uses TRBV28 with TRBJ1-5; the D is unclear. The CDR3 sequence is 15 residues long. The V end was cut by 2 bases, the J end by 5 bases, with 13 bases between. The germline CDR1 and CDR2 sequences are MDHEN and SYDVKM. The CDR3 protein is CASSLRTLDYQPQHF. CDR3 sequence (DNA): TGTGCCAGCAGTTTACGGACTCTGGACTATCAGCCCCAGCATTTT.

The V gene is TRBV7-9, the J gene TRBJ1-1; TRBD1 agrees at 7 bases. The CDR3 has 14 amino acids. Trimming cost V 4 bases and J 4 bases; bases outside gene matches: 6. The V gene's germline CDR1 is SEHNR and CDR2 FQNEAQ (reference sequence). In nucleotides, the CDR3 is TGTGCCAGCAGCTCACAGGGGATCAGCACTGAAGCTTTCTTT. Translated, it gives CASSSQGISTEAFF.

In DNA, the CDR3 is TGTGCCAGCTTGGGTAGCGGGAGTTACAATGAGCAGTTCTTC. Amino acids: CASLGSGSYNEQFF. This chain uses TRBV3-1 (or the pseudogene TRBV3-2) with TRBJ2-1; 9 positions match TRBD2. This CDR3 has 14 residues. Losses at the gene ends were 8 bases for V and 4 bases for J; bases not matched to a gene: 6. The V gene's germline CDR1 is LGHDT and CDR2 YNNKEL (reference sequence).

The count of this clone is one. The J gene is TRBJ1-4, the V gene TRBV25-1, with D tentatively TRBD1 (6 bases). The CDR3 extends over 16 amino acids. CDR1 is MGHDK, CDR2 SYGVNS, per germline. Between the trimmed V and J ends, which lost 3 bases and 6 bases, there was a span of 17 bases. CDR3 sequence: CASSEGVRGKYEKLFF. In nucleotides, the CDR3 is TGTGCCAGCAGTGAGGGGGTAAGGGGGAAATATGAAAAACTGTTTTTT.

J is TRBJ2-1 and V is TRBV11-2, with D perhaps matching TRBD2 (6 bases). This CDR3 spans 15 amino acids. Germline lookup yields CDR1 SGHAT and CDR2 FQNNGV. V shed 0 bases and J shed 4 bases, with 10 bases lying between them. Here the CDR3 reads CASSLDGRGYNEQFF. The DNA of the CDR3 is TGTGCCAGCAGCTTAGACGGGAGAGGTTACAATGAGCAGTTCTTC.

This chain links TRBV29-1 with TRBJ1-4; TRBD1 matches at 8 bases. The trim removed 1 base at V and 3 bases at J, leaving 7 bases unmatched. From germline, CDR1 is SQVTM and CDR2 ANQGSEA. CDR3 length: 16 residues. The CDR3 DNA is TGCAGCGTTGAAGTCCAGGGGGCTTCGGCTAATGAAAAACTGTTTTTT. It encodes CSVEVQGASANEKLFF.

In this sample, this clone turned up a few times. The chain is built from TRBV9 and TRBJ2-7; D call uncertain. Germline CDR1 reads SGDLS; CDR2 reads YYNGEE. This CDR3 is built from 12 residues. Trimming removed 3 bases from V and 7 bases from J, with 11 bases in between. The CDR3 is CASSGLLEEQYF. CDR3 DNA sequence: TGTGCCAGCAGCGGTCTTTTAGAGGAGCAGTACTTC.

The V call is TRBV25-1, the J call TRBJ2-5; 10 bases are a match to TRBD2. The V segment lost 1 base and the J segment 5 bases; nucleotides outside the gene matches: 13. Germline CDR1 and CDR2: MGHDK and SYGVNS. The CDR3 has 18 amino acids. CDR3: CASSESGTSVFRRETQYF. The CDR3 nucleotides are TGTGCCAGCAGTGAATCAGGGACTAGCGTATTCCGGCGGGAGACCCAGTACTTC.

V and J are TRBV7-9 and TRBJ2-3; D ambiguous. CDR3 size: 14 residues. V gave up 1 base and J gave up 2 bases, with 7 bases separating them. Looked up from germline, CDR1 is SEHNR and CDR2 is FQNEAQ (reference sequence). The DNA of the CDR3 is TGTGCCAGCAGCTTAGGGAGCAACACAGATACGCAGTATTTT. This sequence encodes CASSLGSNTDTQYF.